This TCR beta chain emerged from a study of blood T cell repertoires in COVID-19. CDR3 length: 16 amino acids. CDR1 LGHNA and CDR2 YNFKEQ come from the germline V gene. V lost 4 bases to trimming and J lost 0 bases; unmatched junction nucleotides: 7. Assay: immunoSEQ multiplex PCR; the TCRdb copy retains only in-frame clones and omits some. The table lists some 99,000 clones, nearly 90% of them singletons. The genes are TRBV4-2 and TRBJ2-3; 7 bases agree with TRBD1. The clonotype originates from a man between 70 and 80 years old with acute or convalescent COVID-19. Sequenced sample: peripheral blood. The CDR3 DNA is TGTGCCAGCAGCCCACTCGGGACAGAGAGCACAGATACGCAGTATTTT. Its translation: CASSPLGTESTDTQYF.